Included here is one T cell receptor (beta chain) sequence, with context. The data derive from a study of blood T cell repertoires in COVID-19. The assay was immunoSEQ multiplex PCR, and TCRdb's table has in-frame clones only and misses some. Of 90,000 to 150,000 clones detected, roughly nine tenths appear once; the ten largest clones hold around 30%. CDR1 is DFQATT and CDR2 is SNEGSKA in the germline V gene (reference sequence). This CDR3 has 14 amino acids. The ends lost 3 bases at V and 1 base at J; junction bases unmatched: 2. The clonotype originates from a man aged 65-85 years with active or convalescent COVID-19. The specimen sequenced was peripheral blood. V gene TRBV20-1 combines with J gene TRBJ2-1; TRBD2 agrees at 8 bases. CDR3 loop: CSASSGDSYNEQFF. The CDR3, as DNA: TGCAGTGCTAGTAGCGGGGATTCCTACAATGAGCAGTTCTTC.